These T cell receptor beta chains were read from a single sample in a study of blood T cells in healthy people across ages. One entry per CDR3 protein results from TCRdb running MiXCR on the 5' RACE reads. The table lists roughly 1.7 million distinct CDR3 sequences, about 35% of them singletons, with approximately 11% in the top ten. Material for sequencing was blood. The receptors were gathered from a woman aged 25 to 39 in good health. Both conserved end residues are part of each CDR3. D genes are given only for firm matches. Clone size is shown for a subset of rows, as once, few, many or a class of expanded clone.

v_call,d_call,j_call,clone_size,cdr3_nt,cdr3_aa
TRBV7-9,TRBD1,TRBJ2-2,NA,TGTGTCAGCAGCCTTGACAGGGGTATCGGCACCGGGGAGCTGTTTTTT,CVSSLDRGIGTGELFF
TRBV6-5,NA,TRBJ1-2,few,TGTGCCAGCAGTTACAGGTCGGGCGGCGCCGAATTCTATGGCTACACCTTC,CASSYRSGGAEFYGYTF
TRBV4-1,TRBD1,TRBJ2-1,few,TGCGCCAGCAGCCACCCGGGACAGGTCTACAATGAGCAGTTCTTC,CASSHPGQVYNEQFF
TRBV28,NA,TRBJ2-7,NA,TGTGCCAGCGTCGCCCCGGGGTGGTACGAGCAGTACTTC,CASVAPGWYEQYF
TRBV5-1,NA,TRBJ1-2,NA,TGCGCCAGCAGCTTGTTCATTTCTAACTATGGCTACACCTTC,CASSLFISNYGYTF
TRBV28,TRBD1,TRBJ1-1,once,TGTGCCAGCAGGCCACAGGGGGCCGGGGTGAACACTGAAGCTTTCTTT,CASRPQGAGVNTEAFF
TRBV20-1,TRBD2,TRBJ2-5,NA,TGCAGTGCTCCCCTAGCGGGGCCTAAAGAGACCCAGTACTTC,CSAPLAGPKETQYF
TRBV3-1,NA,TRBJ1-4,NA,TGTGCCAGCAGCCAAGTTCAGCGGGAAAAACTGTTTTTT,CASSQVQREKLFF
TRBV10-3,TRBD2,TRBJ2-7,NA,TGTGCCATCACGAGCGGGGGCCACGAGCAGTACTTC,CAITSGGHEQYF
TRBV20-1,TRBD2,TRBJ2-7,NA,TGCAGTGCCCTACCGTGGCGGGGGGCCTACGAGCAGTACTTC,CSALPWRGAYEQYF
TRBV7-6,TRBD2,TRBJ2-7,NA,TGTGCCAGCAGCCCCTTCCCGGGAGGTTCCTACGAGCAGTACTTC,CASSPFPGGSYEQYF
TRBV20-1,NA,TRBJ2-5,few,TGCAGTGCTAGAGTTGAGTCAGGGTTTATCCAAGAGACCCAGTACTTC,CSARVESGFIQETQYF
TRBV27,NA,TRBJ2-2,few,TGTGCCAGCAGCCGGGAGGGGGCCCGCTCCGGGGAGCTGTTTTTT,CASSREGARSGELFF
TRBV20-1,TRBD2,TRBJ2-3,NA,TGTGCTAGCGGGGGGGAAGTCGGCACAGATACGCAGTATTTT,CASGGEVGTDTQYF
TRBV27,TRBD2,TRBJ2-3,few,TGTGCCAGCAGTTTAAGGGCGGGGGGCCCCTCTAGCACAGATACGCAGTATTTT,CASSLRAGGPSSTDTQYF
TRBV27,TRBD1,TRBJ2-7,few,TGTGCCAGCAGTCCCTCCGGGACAGGGTATCGGGGCGAGCAGTACTTC,CASSPSGTGYRGEQYF
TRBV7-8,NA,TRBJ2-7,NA,TGTGCCAGCAGCTTAGCCCCCCGGGGCAGGGTATCCCACGAGCAGTACTTC,CASSLAPRGRVSHEQYF
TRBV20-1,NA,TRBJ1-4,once,TGCAGTGCCGCCGATTCAGACGAAAAACCGTTTTTT,CSAADSDEKPFF
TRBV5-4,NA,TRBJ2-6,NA,TGTGCCAGCAGAACGGGACGGAGCTCTGGGGCCAACGTCCTGACTTTC,CASRTGRSSGANVLTF
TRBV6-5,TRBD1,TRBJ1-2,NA,TGTGCCAGCAGTTTCCAAGGGACAGGGGCCCCCAGTTACTATGGCTACACCTTC,CASSFQGTGAPSYYGYTF
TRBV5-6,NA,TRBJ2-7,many,TGTGCCAGCAGCTTGGGGGGGGACTTCTACGAGCAGTACTTC,CASSLGGDFYEQYF
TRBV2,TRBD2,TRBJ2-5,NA,TGCGCCAGCAGTAAGGAGGGAGGGGAGACCCAGTACTTC,CASSKEGGETQYF
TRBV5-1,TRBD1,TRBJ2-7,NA,TGCGCCAGCAGCAGGACAGGTCACTACGAGCAGTACTTC,CASSRTGHYEQYF
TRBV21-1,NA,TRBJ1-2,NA,TGTGCCAGCAGCAACGACCCTAACTATGGCTACACCTTC,CASSNDPNYGYTF